This T cell receptor beta chain was documented in a study of T cell repertoires in cytomegalovirus infection. Study-level information: Public TCR beta signatures marked donors with CMV infection and the matching HLA.

Germline-derived CDR1 and CDR2 are SNHLY and FYNNEI. The CDR3 totals 12 residues. V was shortened by 6 bases and J by 6 bases, with 10 bases between the two germline ends. This clonotype appeared a few times. The target antigen is unknown. MiXCR, applied by TCRdb to the reads, yields one record per CDR3 protein. The table has 310,000 or so distinct CDR3 sequences, about 25% seen once. This rearrangement joins TRBV2 to TRBJ2-3; D not certain. Specimen: cultured PBMCs, collected from culture after CMV antigen stimulation. The sequence was obtained from a human donor in good health (CMV status not recorded). Some clones in this sample may be carry-over from other donors' samples. CDR3 nucleotides: TGTGCCAGCAGAGGACCCCGGGATACGCAGTATTTT. It codes for CASRGPRDTQYF.